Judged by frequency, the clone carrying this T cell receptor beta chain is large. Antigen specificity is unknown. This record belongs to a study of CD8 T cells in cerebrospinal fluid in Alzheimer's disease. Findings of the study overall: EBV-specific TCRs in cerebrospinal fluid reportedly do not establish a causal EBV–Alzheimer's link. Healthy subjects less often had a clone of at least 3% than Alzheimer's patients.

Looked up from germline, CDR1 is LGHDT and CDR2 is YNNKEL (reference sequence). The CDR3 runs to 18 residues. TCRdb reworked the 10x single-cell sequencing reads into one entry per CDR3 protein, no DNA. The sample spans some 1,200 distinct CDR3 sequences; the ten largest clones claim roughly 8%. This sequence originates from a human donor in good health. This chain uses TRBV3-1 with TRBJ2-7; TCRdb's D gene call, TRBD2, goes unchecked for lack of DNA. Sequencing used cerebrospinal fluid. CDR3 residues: CASSQDQWTSGRVYEQYF.